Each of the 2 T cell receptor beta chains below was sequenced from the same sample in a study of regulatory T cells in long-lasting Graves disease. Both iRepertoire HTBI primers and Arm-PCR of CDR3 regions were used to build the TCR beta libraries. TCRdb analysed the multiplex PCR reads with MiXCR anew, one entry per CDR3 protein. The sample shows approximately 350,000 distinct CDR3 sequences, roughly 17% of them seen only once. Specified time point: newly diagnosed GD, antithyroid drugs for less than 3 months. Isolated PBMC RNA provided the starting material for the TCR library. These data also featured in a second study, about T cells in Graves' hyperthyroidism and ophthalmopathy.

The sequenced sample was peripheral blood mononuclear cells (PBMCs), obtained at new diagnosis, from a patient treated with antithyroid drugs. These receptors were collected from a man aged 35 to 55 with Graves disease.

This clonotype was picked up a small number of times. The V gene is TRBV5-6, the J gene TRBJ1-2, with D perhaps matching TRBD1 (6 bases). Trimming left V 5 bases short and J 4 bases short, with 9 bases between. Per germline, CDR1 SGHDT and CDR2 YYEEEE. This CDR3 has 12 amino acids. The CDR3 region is CASRGASYGYTF. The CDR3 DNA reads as TGTGCCAGCAGGGGGGCGAGCTATGGCTACACCTTC.

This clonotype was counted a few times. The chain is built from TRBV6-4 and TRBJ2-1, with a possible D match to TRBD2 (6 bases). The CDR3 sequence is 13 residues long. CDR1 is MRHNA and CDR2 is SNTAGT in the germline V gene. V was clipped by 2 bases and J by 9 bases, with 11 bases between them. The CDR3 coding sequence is TGTGCCAGCAGTGACCTACTAGCCGGTGAGCAGTTCTTC. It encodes CASSDLLAGEQFF.